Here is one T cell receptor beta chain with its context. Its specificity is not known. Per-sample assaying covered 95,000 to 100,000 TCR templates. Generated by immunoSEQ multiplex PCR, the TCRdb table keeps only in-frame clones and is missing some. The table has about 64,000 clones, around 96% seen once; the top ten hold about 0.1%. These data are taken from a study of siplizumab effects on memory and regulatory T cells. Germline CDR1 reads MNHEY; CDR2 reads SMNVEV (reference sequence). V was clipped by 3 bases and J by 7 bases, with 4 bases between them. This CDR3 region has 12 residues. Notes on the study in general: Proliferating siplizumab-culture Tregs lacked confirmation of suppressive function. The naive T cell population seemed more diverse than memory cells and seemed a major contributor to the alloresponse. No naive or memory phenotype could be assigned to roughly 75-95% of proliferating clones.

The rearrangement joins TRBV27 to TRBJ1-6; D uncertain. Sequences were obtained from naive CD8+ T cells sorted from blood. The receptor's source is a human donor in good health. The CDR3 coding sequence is TGTGCCAGCAGTTTCCTGAATTCACCCCTCCACTTT. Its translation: CASSFLNSPLHF.